This T cell receptor (beta chain) was sequenced in a study of T cells expressing NK-cell markers. At the level of the study: Just one sequenced donor of eight was HCMV-seronegative, while seven were seropositive. Study-wide results and caveats: The study found dominant NKG2C+ clonotypes at about 1.0-8% of CD8+ T cells in roughly six donors.

The germline CDR1 and CDR2 sequences are KGHDR and SFDVKD. The CDR3 has 16 residues. TCRdb re-called the 5' RACE reads; one entry per CDR3 protein, DNA not given. Its clone listing holds 150,000 to 180,000 distinct CDR3 sequences. With respect to this clonotype: Its specificity is unknown.

The V call is TRBV24-1, the J call TRBJ2-3; there is no DNA to check the TCRdb D call of TRBD1. The source material was blood T cells: a sorted CD56 or NKG2C T cell subset, CD4+ or CD8+ T cells, or bulk PBMC T cells (not recorded which). The TCR originated in a woman aged 45-65 years in good health. The CDR3 protein is CATSELTGESTDTQYF.